This T cell receptor (beta chain) derives from a study of shared clonotypes between healthy human individuals. Study-level points and caveats: Expectations were that clonotype sharing among donors would be affected by sequencing depth. Shared across several donors were around 5% of the naive CD4 clonotypes.

Remarks on this clone: Its matching antigen is unknown.

The ends were cut back, 7 bases at V and 6 bases at J, with 10 bases in the middle. The length of the CDR3 is 11 residues. Germline V gene sequence: CDR1 MNHNY, CDR2 SVGAGI (reference sequence). Genomic DNA of each subset was evenly split across several immunoSEQ plates. This table comes from immunoSEQ multiplex PCR, and its TCRdb copy is limited to in-frame clones, with some not included. The sample lists about 980,000 clones; approximately 76% were seen once. The source material was memory CD4+ T cells sorted from blood. Subset in this sample: CD45RA-negative fraction. The receptor comes from a man aged 18 to 30 in good health. This chain joins TRBV6-6 and TRBJ2-7; no firm D call. In nucleotides, the CDR3 is TGTGCCAGCACTAAGGCCAGCGAGCAGTACTTC. Its translation: CASTKASEQYF.